This TCR beta chain stems from a study of identical twins. Trimming stripped 4 bases from V and 7 bases from J, with 8 bases between. CDR1 and CDR2 from the germline V gene are SGHDT and YYEEEE. The CDR3 runs 12 residues. TCRdb re-derived calls from the 5' RACE reads in MiXCR, one entry per CDR3 protein. This table has under 300,000 distinct CDR3 sequences, approximately 8.6% appearing once. The same specimen was also included in a second study, on yellow fever vaccine responses in identical twins.

The sample consisted of CD8+ T cells sorted from blood. The sequence was obtained from a woman under 30 in good health. The chain links TRBV5-6 to TRBJ2-2; a possible D gene is TRBD2 (6 bases). The CDR3, as DNA: TGTGCCAGCAGCGCCGGGGGCGGGGAGCTGTTTTTT. Amino acids: CASSAGGGELFF.